This TCR beta chain is drawn from a study of blood T cells in healthy people across ages. The study, taken as a whole, reports: With age, beta diversity per million T cells declined roughly linearly, significantly by approximately 40. Among long-lived donors, naive CD4+ cells were more numerous and diversity higher than in aged donors.

With a J-beta primer mix and a sample-barcoded 5' primer, a second PCR ran about 6 to 11 cycles. TCRdb re-derived calls from the 5' RACE reads in MiXCR, one entry per CDR3 protein. This table holds 1,300,000 or so distinct CDR3 sequences, roughly 60% found once. A remark on this clonotype: Antigen unknown.

Russia was home to the donors, healthy Caucasian individuals aged about 6 to 100. This CDR3 is 15 amino acids long. Looked up from germline, CDR1 is DFQATT and CDR2 is SNEGSKA (reference sequence). The ends were cut back, 6 bases at V and 11 bases at J, with 27 bases in the middle. This receptor was taken from a man younger than 35 in good health. The chain uses TRBV20-1 and TRBJ2-3, with D tentatively TRBD2 (6 bases). Specimen: blood. DNA of the CDR3: TGCAGTGCCGGGGGTTTGGCCGACCCACAGATGAGGCAGTATTTT. As protein: CSAGGLADPQMRQYF.